These 11 T cell receptor beta chains were sequenced from one sample in a study of shared clonotypes between healthy human individuals. The table came from immunoSEQ multiplex PCR; TCRdb's copy has only in-frame clones and leaves some out. Of about 470,000 clones listed, 70% to 80% are singletons. The specimen sequenced was PBMCs. The receptors stem from a middle-aged woman in good health. Some clones in this sample may be carry-over from other donors' samples.

This clone occurred a few times. With only one base between it and a far larger clone, this is likely a read error. The chain is built from TRBV4-2 and TRBJ2-7, with unresolved D. The CDR3 sequence is 15 residues long. The germline CDR1 and CDR2 sequences are LGHNA and YNFKEQ. V lost 0 bases and J lost 5, with 14 bases in between. CDR3 sequence (DNA): TGTGCCAGCAGCCAAGAAGGAGATGTATCCCACGAGCAGTACTTC. It is translated as CASSQEGDVSHEQYF.

The V and J genes are TRBV28 and TRBJ2-5, with D maybe TRBD2 (6 bases). This CDR3 comprises 15 residues. Per germline, CDR1 MDHEN and CDR2 SYDVKM. V was cut by 6 bases and J by 2 bases, with 16 bases left in between. The CDR3 here is CASRSEGRGQETQYF. The CDR3 DNA sequence: TGTGCCAGCAGATCGGAGGGCCGGGGGCAAGAGACCCAGTACTTC.

The CDR3 protein is CASSLRTGGATEAFF. CDR3 DNA: TGTGCCAGCAGCCTAAGGACAGGGGGTGCCACTGAAGCTTTCTTT. The rearrangement joins TRBV11-2 to TRBJ1-1; 10 nucleotides align to TRBD1. The V gene end was trimmed by 5 bases and the J gene end by 4 bases; junction bases not matched to a gene: 7. This CDR3 region has 15 residues. From germline, CDR1 is SGHAT and CDR2 FQNNGV.

The chain joins TRBV5-4 to TRBJ2-3; unclear D gene. Germline values: CDR1 SGHNT, CDR2 YYREEE (reference sequence). Trimming pared 0 bases from V and 0 bases from J, leaving 8 bases between. This CDR3 is 15 amino acids long. CDR3 sequence reads: CASSLDARSTDTQYF. The DNA for the CDR3 is TGTGCCAGCAGCTTGGACGCCAGGAGCACAGATACGCAGTATTTT.

V is TRBV28 and J is TRBJ2-1; D possibly corresponds to TRBD1 (5 bases). The CDR3 consists of 17 residues. V lost 5 bases and J lost 4, with 21 bases in between. The germline V gene encodes CDR1 MDHEN and CDR2 SYDVKM. Written as DNA, the CDR3 is TGTGCCAGCAGTCCTTATCCGACAGTAGATATTTACAATGAGCAGTTCTTC. This sequence encodes CASSPYPTVDIYNEQFF.

This clone was recorded many times. V usage is TRBV9 and J usage is TRBJ1-5; D not resolved. This CDR3 has 12 residues. Germline V gene lookup returns CDR1 SGDLS and CDR2 YYNGEE. The V end was cut by 4 bases, the J end by 11 bases, with 13 bases between. The DNA for the CDR3 is TGTGCCAGCAGCCCCCCGGGTGGAGCCCAGCATTTT. It codes for CASSPPGGAQHF. Filled out from reference TRBV9 and TRBJ1-5, the complete variable domain reads DSGVTQTPKHLITATGQRVTLRCSPRSGDLSVYWYQQSLDQGLQFLIQYYNGEERAKGNILERFSAQQFPDLHSELNLSSLELGDSALYFCASSPPGGAQHFGDGTRLSIL.

In the case of this clone: This sample also contains other DNA sequences that code for the same CDR3. This chain joins TRBV15 and TRBJ2-7; D may be TRBD2 (7 bases). Germline V gives CDR1 LNHNV, CDR2 YYDKDF (reference sequence). This CDR3 is built from 15 residues. V was shortened by 0 bases and J by 1 base, with 10 bases between the two germline ends. CDR3 bases: TGTGCCACCAGCAGAGAGGGAGGGGGGTCCTACGAGCAGTACTTC. Translation: CATSREGGGSYEQYF.

The V gene is TRBV12-1, the J gene TRBJ2-1; TRBD2 is the table's D call and was not checked against the DNA. TRBV12-1 is labeled a pseudogene. The CDR3 totals 19 residues. For the CDR3, the DNA is TGTGCCAGCAGCTTTGGGGCAGGGAGGGAACTAGGGGCCTACAATGAGCAGTTCTTC. Translated, it gives CASSFGAGRELGAYNEQFF.

The chain joins TRBV18 to TRBJ2-7, with D perhaps TRBD1 or TRBD2 (5 bases each). V was cut by 1 base and J by 3 bases, with 10 bases left in between. This CDR3 has 14 amino acids. The germline gives CDR1 KGHSH, CDR2 LQKENI. CDR3 residues: CASSPRGVFYEQYF. The CDR3 DNA reads TGTGCCAGCTCACCACGAGGGGTTTTCTACGAGCAGTACTTC.

This clone has a single count. This sequence joins TRBV5-5 and TRBJ2-7, with TRBD2 matching 8 bases. The germline V gene has CDR1 SGHKS and CDR2 YYEKEE (reference sequence). The V and J ends lost 1 base and 1 base, in that order; junction bases with no gene match: 10. The CDR3 totals 17 residues. CDR3 sequence reads: CASSLRLAGLKSYEQYF. For the CDR3, the DNA is TGTGCCAGCAGCTTGAGGCTAGCGGGTTTAAAATCCTACGAGCAGTACTTC.

This chain links TRBV19 with TRBJ2-2; 9 bases map to TRBD1. Germline V CDR1 and CDR2: LNHDA, SQIVND (reference sequence). V shed 4 bases, J shed 4 bases, and the junction held 7 bases outside the gene matches. The CDR3 covers 16 residues. CDR3 sequence (DNA): TGTGCCAGTAGTAAAGGGACAGGGTATAGCACCGGGGAGCTGTTTTTT. Residues: CASSKGTGYSTGELFF.